These 23 T cell receptor beta chains came from one sample sequenced in a study of blood T cells in healthy people across ages. A second PCR, run for about 7 to 11 cycles, used a sample-barcoded 5' primer plus a J-beta primer mix. Via MiXCR, TCRdb re-called the 5' RACE reads, giving one row per CDR3 protein. The sample shows 1.8 million or so distinct CDR3 sequences, about two fifths of them seen only once. Sequencing used blood. These receptors were taken from a human donor in good health.

The rearrangement links TRBV20-1 to TRBJ1-2, with D unclear. The CDR3 runs to 14 residues. The germline V and J ends were trimmed by 4 bases and 3 bases, with 15 bases remaining between them. Per germline, CDR1 DFQATT and CDR2 SNEGSKA (reference sequence). The CDR3 bases are TGCAGTGCTATTCCGGGGAGTGGGTACTATGGCTACACCTTC. Its protein product is CSAIPGSGYYGYTF.

This chain links TRBV27 with TRBJ1-5, with a possible D match to TRBD1 (5 bases). V lost 2 bases to trimming and J lost 5 bases, with 10 bases between them. The CDR3 has 14 residues. CDR1 and CDR2 from the germline V gene are MNHEY and SMNVEV (reference sequence). CDR3 protein: CASSLQGSHQPQHF. The CDR3 nucleotides are TGTGCCAGCAGTTTACAGGGATCTCATCAGCCCCAGCATTTT.

This clonotype has a handful of counts. The genes are TRBV5-1 and TRBJ2-3; D call uncertain. Germline V gene lookup returns CDR1 SGHRS and CDR2 YFSETQ. The V end lost 0 bases, the J end lost 2 bases, and 10 bases lay between the germline ends. This CDR3 has 15 residues. The CDR3 bases are TGCGCCAGCAGCTTGGCCGTATCCATCACAGATACGCAGTATTTT. Its translation is CASSLAVSITDTQYF.

The rearrangement joins TRBV20-1 to TRBJ2-1; perhaps TRBD1 as D (5 bases). This CDR3 is built from 11 residues. V gave up 8 bases and J gave up 9 bases, with 14 bases separating them. CDR1 DFQATT and CDR2 SNEGSKA come from the germline V gene (reference sequence). In nucleotides, the CDR3 is TGCAGTACGGACACGTGGAGTGAGCAGTTCTTC. It codes for CSTDTWSEQFF.

In the case of this clonotype: The junction departs from the called germline gene at one end, perhaps through a read error. The V and J genes are TRBV29-1 and TRBJ1-2; D gene unclear. Germline-derived CDR1 and CDR2 are SQVTM and ANQGSEA. This CDR3 is built from 12 residues. The CDR3 here is CGVEEDDYGYTF. CDR3 sequence (DNA): TGCGGCGTTGAAGAGGACGACTATGGCTACACCTTC.

Only a few counts were recorded for this clonotype. The CDR3 is CSARSQRTSYEQYF. In DNA, the CDR3 is TGCAGTGCTAGATCACAGAGGACGTCCTACGAGCAGTACTTC. The gene calls are TRBV20-1 and TRBJ2-7; D unclear. The CDR3 is 14 residues long. Deletions cut 2 bases from V and 1 base from J, with 12 bases between. Germline CDR1 is DFQATT and CDR2 is SNEGSKA (reference sequence).

This clonotype was counted a few times. The chain links TRBV20-1 to TRBJ2-1, with D hard to call. The CDR3 sequence is 14 residues long. From germline, CDR1 is DFQATT and CDR2 SNEGSKA (reference sequence). Trimming shortened V by 6 bases and J by 6 bases, and 18 bases separated the two germline ends. This chain's CDR3 is CSATLGRWFNEQFF. Written as DNA, the CDR3 is TGCAGTGCAACCCTTGGGCGATGGTTCAATGAGCAGTTCTTC.

This rearrangement joins TRBV24-1 to TRBJ1-1; D is ambiguous. CDR1 and CDR2 (germline): KGHDR, SFDVKD. The CDR3 length is 13 residues. V was pared by 7 bases and J by 3 bases, with 11 bases between. CDR3 residues: CATRRNRDTEAFF. Written as DNA, the CDR3 is TGTGCCACCAGACGTAACAGAGACACTGAAGCTTTCTTT.

The chain carries TRBV5-1 and TRBJ1-1; 7 bases line up with TRBD1. Germline CDR1 reads SGHRS; CDR2 reads YFSETQ. The length of the CDR3 is 15 residues. V lost 4 bases, J lost 0 bases, and 6 bases stayed unmatched. CDR3 coding DNA: TGCGCCAGCAGCCAAACCGGGACAGTGAACACTGAAGCTTTCTTT. Translating it yields CASSQTGTVNTEAFF.

This sequence joins TRBV7-9 and TRBJ1-4; D perhaps matches TRBD1 (6 bases). Germline lookup yields CDR1 SEHNR and CDR2 FQNEAQ (reference sequence). Trimming left V 8 bases short and J 7 bases short, with 17 bases between. The length of the CDR3 is 14 residues. The CDR3 protein is CASFHLGGGEKLFF. The CDR3 DNA reads TGTGCCAGCTTCCATTTAGGGGGAGGTGAAAAACTGTTTTTT.

This chain joins TRBV7-9 and TRBJ2-1, with 7 bases that match TRBD2. The CDR3 is made up of 16 amino acids. The V segment lost 4 bases and the J segment 3 bases; nucleotides outside the gene matches: 9. Germline values: CDR1 SEHNR, CDR2 FQNEAQ (reference sequence). In DNA form, the CDR3 reads TGTGCCAGCAGCTCCCGTCTAAGCGGGGTCTACAATGAGCAGTTCTTC. This codes for CASSSRLSGVYNEQFF.

This chain joins TRBV20-1 and TRBJ1-2; a weak D match, TRBD1 (6 bases). The ends were cut back, 0 bases at V and 8 bases at J, with 19 bases in the middle. CDR1 and CDR2 from the germline V gene are DFQATT and SNEGSKA (reference sequence). The CDR3 covers 15 residues. CDR3 DNA sequence: TGCAGTGCTAGAGATTCGGGGGGCGGGTCAGAAGGCTACACCTTC. It codes for CSARDSGGGSEGYTF.

A remark on this clonotype: At one end the junction does not follow the germline gene, possibly because of a read error. This chain joins TRBV25-1 and TRBJ2-7; TRBD1 or TRBD2 may be the D gene (5 bases each). The CDR3 totals 15 residues. Germline V gene lookup returns CDR1 MGHDK and CDR2 SYGVNS. The CDR3 region is CASSEAGRAVYGQYF. The DNA of the CDR3 is TGTGCCAGCAGTGAAGCGGGCAGGGCTGTCTACGGGCAGTACTTC.

The genes are TRBV20-1 and TRBJ2-3; 8 bases align to TRBD1. Trimming removed 3 bases from V and 6 bases from J; junction bases left unmatched: 20. Germline CDR1 DFQATT, CDR2 SNEGSKA (reference sequence). CDR3 length: 18 amino acids. The CDR3 DNA reads TGCAGTGCTAGCCCCTTCGGAAGTTGGACAGGGTATGCGGATACGCAGTATTTT. It codes for CSASPFGSWTGYADTQYF.

CDR3: CSAIKWGGTGNEQFF. The CDR3 DNA follows: TGCAGTGCTATTAAATGGGGGGGAACGGGCAATGAGCAGTTCTTC. The chain combines TRBV20-1 with TRBJ2-1; 7 bases line up with TRBD2. The germline gives CDR1 DFQATT, CDR2 SNEGSKA (reference sequence). This CDR3 has 15 amino acids. V was clipped by 4 bases and J by 6 bases; unmatched bases: 12.

This clonotype was found once. The V call is TRBV2, the J call TRBJ2-3, with D unresolved. CDR3 length: 14 residues. The V and J ends lost 5 bases and 2 bases respectively, with 11 bases between them. Per germline, CDR1 SNHLY and CDR2 FYNNEI. CDR3 sequence reads: CASSMLQITDTQYF. The CDR3 DNA is TGTGCCAGCAGTATGCTCCAAATCACAGATACGCAGTATTTT.

This clonotype has more than one count but fewer than ten. The CDR3 region has the DNA TGTGCCACCAGCAGTCTGGGGGTTGGCTATGGCTACACCTTC. It codes for CATSSLGVGYGYTF. V usage is TRBV15 and J usage is TRBJ1-2; a weak D match, TRBD1 (5 bases). From germline, CDR1 is LNHNV and CDR2 YYDKDF (reference sequence). The ends were cut back, 3 bases at V and 4 bases at J, with 12 bases in the middle. The CDR3 loop spans 14 amino acids.

This clonotype appeared a few times. The chain couples TRBV27 to TRBJ1-2, with unresolved D. The CDR3 consists of 13 residues. Germline CDR1 is MNHEY and CDR2 is SMNVEV (reference sequence). Trimming removed 5 bases at V and 7 bases at J, with 14 bases between. The CDR3 sequence is CASSGGTLSGYTF. In DNA, the CDR3 is TGTGCCAGCAGTGGCGGAACCTTGAGTGGCTACACCTTC.

This clonotype was detected a few times. The chain employs TRBV7-8 and TRBJ1-2; D unresolved. Trimming left V 2 bases short and J 5 bases short, with 12 bases between. CDR3 size: 14 residues. The germline CDR1 and CDR2 sequences are SGHVS and FQNEAQ. Here the CDR3 reads CASSLSVVSYGYTF. The CDR3 DNA sequence: TGTGCCAGCAGCTTATCGGTCGTCAGTTATGGCTACACCTTC. The full variable domain, rest sourced from reference TRBV7-8 and TRBJ1-2, is GAGVSQSPRYKVAKRGQDVALRCDPISGHVSLFWYQQALGQGPEFLTYFQNEAQLDKSGLPSDRFFAERPEGSVSTLKIQRTQQEDSAVYLCASSLSVVSYGYTFGSGTRLTVV.

About this clonotype itself: At one end the junction does not follow the germline gene, possibly because of a read error. The chain carries TRBV4-3 and TRBJ1-4; 7 nucleotides agree with TRBD1. CDR3 size: 17 residues. Looked up from germline, CDR1 is LGHNA and CDR2 is YSLEER. DNA of the CDR3: TGCGCCGGCAGCCCGACAGGGAAACTTTATACTAATGAAAAACTGTTTTTT. Protein sequence: CAGSPTGKLYTNEKLFF.

This clonotype turned up a few times. The chain employs TRBV10-3 and TRBJ2-1; D gene unclear. Germline V gene data show CDR1 as ENHRY and CDR2 as SYGVKD. The CDR3 extends over 14 amino acids. V was cut by 0 bases and J by 7 bases, with 10 bases left in between. Here the CDR3 reads CAISESPSNNEQFF. The CDR3 DNA reads as TGTGCCATCAGTGAGTCACCTAGTAATAATGAGCAGTTCTTC.

The gene calls are TRBV9 and TRBJ2-1; 8 positions agree with TRBD2. V trimming: 3 bases; J trimming: 10 bases; junction bases outside the gene matches: 6. CDR3 length equals 13 residues. Looked up from germline, CDR1 is SGDLS and CDR2 is YYNGEE. CDR3 coding DNA: TGTGCCAGCAGCGCGGCGCGGGGGGCAGAGCAGTTCTTC. It translates to CASSAARGAEQFF.

The chain employs TRBV7-2 and TRBJ2-3; D is possibly TRBD1 (6 bases). The germline V and J ends were trimmed by 6 bases and 4 bases, with 17 bases remaining between them. This CDR3 has 15 amino acids. Germline loops: CDR1 SGHTA, CDR2 FQGNSA. The CDR3 coding sequence is TGTGCCAGCAGGCGGAGGACAGCAATTGCAGATACGCAGTATTTT. Its translation: CASRRRTAIADTQYF.